This TCR beta chain originates from a study of vaccination effects on CD4 cells after COVID-19. The study's findings and limits: Whether induced by infection or by vaccine, clones showed marked clonal contraction late after vaccination. Few convalescent patients, and no early post-infection timepoints, were available to the study.

Sequencing in the ViraFEST assay came after antigen-specific CD4+ T cells had been expanded with viral peptide pools, which were used to stimulate PBMC. Investigators separated out CD4+ T cells once around 9 days of culture had passed. PBMC were cultured at roughly 2.2 million per well with approximately 10 IU/ml IL-2 and 9.5 to 10 ug/ml peptides. Replacing half the medium with IL-2 medium was done on days 3 and 7. Clones were sequenced by immunoSEQ multiplex PCR, and TCRdb holds only the in-frame ones, with some missing. Here the sample spans roughly 76,000 clones, around 74% being singletons. This clone was observed a single time. Its antigen is not known. The receptor was isolated from a human donor who received a COVID-19 vaccine. The sequencing here drew on CD4+ T cells from PBMCs cultured with HCoV-229E spike peptides, taken before COVID-19 vaccination.

For the CDR3, the DNA is TGTGCTAGTGGTTTTGGCGGACGGAACACTGAAGCTTTCTTT. Encoded protein: CASGFGGRNTEAFF. The chain is built from TRBV12-5 and TRBJ1-1; D ambiguous. The germline CDR1 and CDR2 sequences are LGHNT and FRNRAP. The CDR3 extends over 14 amino acids. V dropped 3 bases and J dropped 1 base, with 9 bases sitting between them. Based on the CDR3 plus reference TRBV12-5 and TRBJ1-1, the full variable domain is DARVTQTPRHKVTEMGQEVTMRCQPILGHNTVFWYRQTMMQGLELLAYFRNRAPLDDSGMPKDRFSAEMPDATLATLKIQPSEPRDSAVYFCASGFGGRNTEAFFGQGTRLTVV.